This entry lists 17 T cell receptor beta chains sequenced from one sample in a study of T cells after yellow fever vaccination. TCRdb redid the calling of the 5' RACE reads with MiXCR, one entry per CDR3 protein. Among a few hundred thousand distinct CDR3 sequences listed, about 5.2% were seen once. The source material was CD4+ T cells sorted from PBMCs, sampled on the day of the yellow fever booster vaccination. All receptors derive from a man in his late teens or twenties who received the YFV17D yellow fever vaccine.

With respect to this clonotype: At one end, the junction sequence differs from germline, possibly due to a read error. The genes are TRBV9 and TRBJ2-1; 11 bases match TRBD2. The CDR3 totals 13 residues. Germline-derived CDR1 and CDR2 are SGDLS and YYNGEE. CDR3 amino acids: CASSGGAANEQFF. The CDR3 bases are TGTGCCAGTAGCGGGGGGGCCGCCAATGAGCAGTTCTTC.

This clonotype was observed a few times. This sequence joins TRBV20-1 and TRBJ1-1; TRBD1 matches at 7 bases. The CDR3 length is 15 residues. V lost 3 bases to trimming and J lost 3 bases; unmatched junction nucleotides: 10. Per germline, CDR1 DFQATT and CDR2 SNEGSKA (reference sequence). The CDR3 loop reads CSARVVGGADTEAFF. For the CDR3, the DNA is TGCAGTGCTAGGGTTGTAGGGGGCGCGGACACTGAAGCTTTCTTT.

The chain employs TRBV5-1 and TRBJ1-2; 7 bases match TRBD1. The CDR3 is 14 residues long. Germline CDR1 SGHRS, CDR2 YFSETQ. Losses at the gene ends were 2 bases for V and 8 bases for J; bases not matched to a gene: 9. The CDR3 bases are TGCGCCAGCAGCTTCGATAAGGGGGCGCAGGGCTACACCTTC. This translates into CASSFDKGAQGYTF.

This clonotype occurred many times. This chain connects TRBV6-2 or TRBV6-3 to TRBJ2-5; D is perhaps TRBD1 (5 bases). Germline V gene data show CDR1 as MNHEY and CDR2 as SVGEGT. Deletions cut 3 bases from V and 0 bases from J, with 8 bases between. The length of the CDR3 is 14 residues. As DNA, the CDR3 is TGTGCCAGCAGTTATACCAGGGACCAAGAGACCCAGTACTTC. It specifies CASSYTRDQETQYF.

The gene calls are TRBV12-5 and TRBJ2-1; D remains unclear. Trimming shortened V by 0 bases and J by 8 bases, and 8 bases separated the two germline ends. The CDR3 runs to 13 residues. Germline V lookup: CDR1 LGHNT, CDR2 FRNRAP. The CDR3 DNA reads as TGTGCTAGTGGTTTGGTACTGGGCCATGAGCAGTTCTTC. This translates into CASGLVLGHEQFF.

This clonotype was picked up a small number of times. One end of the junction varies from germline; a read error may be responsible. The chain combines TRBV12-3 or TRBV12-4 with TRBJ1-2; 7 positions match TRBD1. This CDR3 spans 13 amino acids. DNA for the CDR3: TGTGCCAGCAGTTCGGGACAGTACTACGGCTACACCTTC. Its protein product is CASSSGQYYGYTF.

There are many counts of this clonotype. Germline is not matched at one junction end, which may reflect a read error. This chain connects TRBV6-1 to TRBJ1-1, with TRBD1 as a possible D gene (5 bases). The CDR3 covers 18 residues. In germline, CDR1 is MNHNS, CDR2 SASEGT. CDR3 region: CASSEASSRGWRGHEAFF. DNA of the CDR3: TGTGCCAGCAGCGAAGCGTCTTCTAGGGGCTGGAGGGGCCATGAAGCTTTCTTT.

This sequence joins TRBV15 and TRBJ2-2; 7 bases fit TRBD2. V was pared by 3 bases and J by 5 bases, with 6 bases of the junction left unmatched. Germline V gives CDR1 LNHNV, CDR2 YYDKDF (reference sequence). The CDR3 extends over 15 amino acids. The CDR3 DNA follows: TGTGCCACCAGCAGGTCGGGACTACAAACCGGGGAGCTGTTTTTT. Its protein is CATSRSGLQTGELFF.

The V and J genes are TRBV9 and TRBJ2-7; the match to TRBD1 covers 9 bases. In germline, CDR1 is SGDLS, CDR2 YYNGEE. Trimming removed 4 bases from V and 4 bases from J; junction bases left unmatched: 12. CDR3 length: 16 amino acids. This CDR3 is CASSREVGQGPYEQYF. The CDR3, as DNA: TGTGCCAGCAGCAGAGAGGTCGGACAGGGGCCGTACGAGCAGTACTTC.

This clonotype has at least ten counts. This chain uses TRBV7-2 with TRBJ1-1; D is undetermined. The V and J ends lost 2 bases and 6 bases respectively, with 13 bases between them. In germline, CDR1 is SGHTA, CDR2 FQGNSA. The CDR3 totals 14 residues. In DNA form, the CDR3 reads TGTGCCAGCAGCTTATTAATCCGAGCAGCTGAAGCTTTCTTT. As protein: CASSLLIRAAEAFF.

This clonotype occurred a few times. For the CDR3, the DNA is TGTGCCAGCATCCCTCGTCTGCACACTGAAGCTTTCTTT. Protein product: CASIPRLHTEAFF. This chain links TRBV28 with TRBJ1-1; no clear D. Germline V CDR1 and CDR2: MDHEN, SYDVKM. This CDR3 is built from 13 residues. Between the trimmed V and J ends, which lost 7 bases and 3 bases, there was a span of 12 bases.

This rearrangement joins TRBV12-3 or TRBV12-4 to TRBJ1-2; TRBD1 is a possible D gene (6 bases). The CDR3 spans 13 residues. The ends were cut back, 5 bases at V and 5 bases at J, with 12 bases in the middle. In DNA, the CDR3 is TGTGCCAGCAGTGTGGACAGCTTATATGGCTACACCTTC. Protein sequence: CASSVDSLYGYTF.

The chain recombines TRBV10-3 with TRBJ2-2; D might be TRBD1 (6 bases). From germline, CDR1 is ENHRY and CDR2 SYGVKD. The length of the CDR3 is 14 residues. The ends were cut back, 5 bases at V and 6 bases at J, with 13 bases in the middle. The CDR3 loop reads CAISLQGSAGELFF. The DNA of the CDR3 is TGTGCCATCAGTTTGCAGGGGTCGGCCGGGGAGCTGTTTTTT.

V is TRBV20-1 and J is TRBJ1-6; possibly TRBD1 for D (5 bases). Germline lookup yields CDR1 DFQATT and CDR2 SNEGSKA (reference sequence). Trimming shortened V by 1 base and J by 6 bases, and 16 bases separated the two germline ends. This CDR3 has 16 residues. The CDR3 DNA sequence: TGCAGTGCTAGAGGTCGCAGGCGGGGCATTAATTCACCCCTCCACTTT. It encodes CSARGRRRGINSPLHF.

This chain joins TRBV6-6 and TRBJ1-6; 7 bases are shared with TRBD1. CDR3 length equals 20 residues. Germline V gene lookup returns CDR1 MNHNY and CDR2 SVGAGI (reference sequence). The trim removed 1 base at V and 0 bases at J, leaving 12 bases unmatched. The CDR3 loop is CASSYFHLPGQSSYNSPLHF. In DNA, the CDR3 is TGTGCCAGCAGTTACTTTCACCTACCGGGACAGAGCTCCTATAATTCACCCCTCCACTTT.

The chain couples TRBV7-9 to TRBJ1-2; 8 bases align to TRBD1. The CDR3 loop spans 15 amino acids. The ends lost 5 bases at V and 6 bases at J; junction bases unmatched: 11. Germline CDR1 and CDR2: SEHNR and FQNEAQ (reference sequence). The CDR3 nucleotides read TGTGCCAGCAGCCTTGGACAGGGAGGGACGCATGGCTACACCTTC. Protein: CASSLGQGGTHGYTF.

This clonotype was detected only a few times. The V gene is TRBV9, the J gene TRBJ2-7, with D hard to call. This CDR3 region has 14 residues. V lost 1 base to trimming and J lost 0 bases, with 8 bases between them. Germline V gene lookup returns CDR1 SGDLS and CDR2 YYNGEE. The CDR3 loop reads CASSVTSTSYEQYF. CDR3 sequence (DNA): TGTGCCAGCAGCGTAACGTCGACCTCCTACGAGCAGTACTTC.